These 16 T cell receptor beta chains originate from one sample sequenced in a study of CD8 T cells in ankylosing spondylitis. TCRdb reprocessed the 5' RACE reads via MiXCR and lists one record per CDR3 protein. This table has 200,000 or so distinct CDR3 sequences, over 10% appearing once. Specimen: blood, either unsorted or a sorted T cell fraction (not recorded which). These receptors were taken from a female donor with ankylosing spondylitis or in good health (not recorded which).

This chain uses TRBV30 with TRBJ2-2, with D tentatively TRBD1 or TRBD2 (5 bases each). Germline V gene lookup returns CDR1 GTSNPN and CDR2 SVGIG (reference sequence). This CDR3 has 14 residues. Deletions cut 0 bases from V and 8 bases from J, with 13 bases between. As DNA, the CDR3 is TGTGCCTGGAGTGTGGGAGCTGGGGGAGGGGAGCTGTTTTTT. Protein product: CAWSVGAGGGELFF.

V and J are TRBV30 and TRBJ1-5; TRBD1 matches 9 bases. CDR3 length equals 12 residues. CDR1 and CDR2 (germline): GTSNPN, SVGIG (reference sequence). Losses at the gene ends were 4 bases for V and 6 bases for J; bases not matched to a gene: 1. The CDR3 DNA follows: TGTGCCTGGAACAGGGGGCTTCAGCCCCAGCATTTT. Protein product: CAWNRGLQPQHF.

This clonotype was recorded at least ten times. This chain links TRBV27 with TRBJ1-1; the D gene is possibly TRBD1 (5 bases). Germline values: CDR1 MNHEY, CDR2 SMNVEV (reference sequence). The CDR3 is 18 residues long. Trimming stripped 0 bases from V and 2 bases from J, with 19 bases between. CDR3: CASSLSKGIETYNTEAFF. The CDR3, as DNA: TGTGCCAGCAGTTTATCGAAGGGGATTGAGACCTATAACACTGAAGCTTTCTTT.

This clonotype was counted many times. The chain carries TRBV20-1 and TRBJ2-7; 14 nucleotides match TRBD2. The germline gives CDR1 DFQATT, CDR2 SNEGSKA (reference sequence). The trim removed 6 bases at V and 6 bases at J, leaving 10 bases unmatched. The CDR3 length is 15 residues. CDR3 DNA sequence: TGCAGTGCCCCTGGGACTAGCGGGAGAGTATCCGAGCAGTACTTC. It is translated as CSAPGTSGRVSEQYF.

The rearrangement links TRBV18 to TRBJ1-2; 7 nucleotides align to TRBD1. This CDR3 has 16 residues. CDR1 is KGHSH, CDR2 LQKENI, per germline. The junction had 18 bases not matched to a gene; V was cut back by 6 bases and J by 8 bases. Here the CDR3 DNA reads TGTGCCAGCTCCCTCCAGGCCCCCCAGACAGGGCTGGGCTACACCTTC. Its protein is CASSLQAPQTGLGYTF.

This clonotype was picked up many times. V gene TRBV7-2 combines with J gene TRBJ2-7, with 12 bases that match TRBD2. The CDR3 covers 21 residues. Losses at the gene ends were 1 base for V and 1 base for J; bases not matched to a gene: 17. Germline lookup yields CDR1 SGHTA and CDR2 FQGNSA. As DNA, the CDR3 is TGTGCCAGCAGCTTAGGGCCGGGGGGCAAACTAGCGGGAGGCAGGTCCTACGAGCAGTACTTC. Protein: CASSLGPGGKLAGGRSYEQYF.

This clonotype appeared a few times. The rearrangement uses TRBV6-2 or TRBV6-3 and TRBJ2-7, with 10 bases identical to TRBD2. V gave up 6 bases and J gave up 3 bases; unmatched junction bases: 8. CDR3 length equals 15 residues. Germline V gives CDR1 MNHEY, CDR2 SVGEGT. The CDR3 region has the DNA TGTGCCAGCAGACCTCTAGCGGGAGTGATCTACGAGCAGTACTTC. This translates into CASRPLAGVIYEQYF.

This clonotype was detected ten times or more. The chain uses TRBV6-2 or TRBV6-3 and TRBJ2-2; D is uncertain. The ends were cut back, 2 bases at V and 3 bases at J, with 4 bases in the middle. This CDR3 is built from 13 residues. In germline, CDR1 is MNHEY, CDR2 SVGEGT. CDR3 region: CASSYRDTGELFF. CDR3 in DNA: TGTGCCAGCAGTTACAGAGACACCGGGGAGCTGTTTTTT.

Only a few counts were recorded for this clonotype. The chain combines TRBV7-9 with TRBJ1-3; no firm D call. CDR1 SEHNR and CDR2 FQNEAQ come from the germline V gene (reference sequence). There are 16 residues in the CDR3. V was shortened by 3 bases and J by 0 bases, with 12 bases between the two germline ends. The CDR3 bases are TGTGCCAGCAGCTTTGGGCCGCCGGGCTCTGGAAACACCATATATTTT. Its protein is CASSFGPPGSGNTIYF.

This clonotype showed up many times. The chain has TRBV20-1 and TRBJ2-3; TRBD2 aligns across 10 bases. The CDR3 loop spans 14 amino acids. Unmatched junction bases numbered 4, after V lost 3 bases and J lost 4 bases. CDR1 and CDR2 from the germline V gene are DFQATT and SNEGSKA (reference sequence). In nucleotides, the CDR3 is TGCAGTGCTAGTACTAGCGGGATGGCAGATACGCAGTATTTT. This gives the protein CSASTSGMADTQYF.

This clonotype was detected many times. This chain uses TRBV28 with TRBJ2-7, with D possibly TRBD2 on 7 matching bases. Germline CDR1 reads MDHEN; CDR2 reads SYDVKM. V lost 8 bases, J lost 0 bases, and 26 bases lay in between. CDR3 length equals 18 residues. The chain's CDR3 is CASRLMFRRGASSYEQYF. CDR3 sequence (DNA): TGTGCCAGCCGCTTGATGTTCCGTCGGGGGGCGAGCTCCTACGAGCAGTACTTC.

This clonotype was seen at least ten times. The rearrangement links TRBV7-8 to TRBJ1-4, with D unclear. Germline loops: CDR1 SGHVS, CDR2 FQNEAQ. Trimming shortened V by 1 base and J by 8 bases, and 5 bases separated the two germline ends. The CDR3 totals 12 residues. The CDR3 here is CASSLVAEKLFF. The CDR3 region has the DNA TGTGCCAGCAGCTTAGTGGCCGAAAAACTGTTTTTT.

In this sample, this clonotype turned up many times. This chain connects TRBV6-1 to TRBJ1-2; D is unresolved. CDR3 length: 11 amino acids. V was clipped by 0 bases and J by 9 bases, with 5 bases between them. Germline lookup yields CDR1 MNHNS and CDR2 SASEGT. The CDR3 DNA reads TGTGCCAGCAGTGAAGCAGTGAGCTACACCTTC. Its protein product is CASSEAVSYTF.

The chain has TRBV7-9 and TRBJ2-7; D gene uncertain. V shed 0 bases and J shed 7 bases, with 7 bases lying between them. Germline CDR1 reads SEHNR; CDR2 reads FQNEAQ (reference sequence). This CDR3 contains 12 residues. DNA for the CDR3: TGTGCCAGCAGCTTAGCGGACGGTGAGCAGTACTTC. Residues: CASSLADGEQYF.

This clonotype was counted ten times or more. The chain joins TRBV28 to TRBJ2-3; D is undetermined. This CDR3 region has 14 residues. The V and J ends lost 3 bases and 8 bases respectively, with 15 bases between them. Germline V gene data show CDR1 as MDHEN and CDR2 as SYDVKM. CDR3 DNA sequence: TGTGCCAGCAGTTTGAGTGACCTAGGTAGTACGCAGTATTTT. This codes for CASSLSDLGSTQYF.

The V and J genes are TRBV2 and TRBJ1-1; 7 positions agree with TRBD1. The CDR3 is 15 residues long. Germline CDR1 reads SNHLY; CDR2 reads FYNNEI. V lost 8 bases and J lost 4; bases outside the gene matches: 13. CDR3 sequence: CASSEEVAGGTEAFF. The CDR3 DNA reads TGTGCCAGCTCGGAGGAGGTGGCAGGGGGCACTGAAGCTTTCTTT.